Below are 9 T cell receptor beta chains sequenced from a single sample in a study of tumor-infiltrating lymphocytes in primary liver carcinoma. Blood RNA came from unsorted whole blood; germline DNA was also extracted. Synthesis of TCR beta cDNA was carried out from 500 ng total RNA with a constant-region primer. TCR beta libraries came from three nested multiplex PCR rounds using slightly modified ARM-PCR. Use of TRBV1-TRBV30 forward primers with a C-beta reverse primer characterized the first two PCR rounds, which lasted about 9 cycles each. A single record per CDR3 protein comes from TCRdb applying MiXCR to the multiplex PCR reads. The table lists some 190,000 distinct CDR3 sequences, over 45% of them singletons. The material sequenced was peripheral blood. The receptors here all came from a man between 35 and 55 years old with primary liver carcinoma and hepatitis B virus infection.

With respect to this clonotype: A read error is possible here, since a much larger clone lies one base away. The chain carries TRBV11-1 and TRBJ2-3; TRBD1 agrees at 9 bases. The germline gives CDR1 SGHAT, CDR2 FQDESV (reference sequence). The CDR3 loop spans 15 amino acids. CDR3 sequence (DNA): TGTGCCAACAGCCCGACAGGGGGGGCCCCTAATACGCAGTATTTT. It encodes CANSPTGGAPNTQYF.

The chain recombines TRBV5-4 with TRBJ2-7; the D gene is possibly TRBD2 (6 bases). The CDR3 has 14 amino acids. V was clipped by 4 bases and J by 3 bases, with 14 bases between them. Germline V lookup: CDR1 SGHNT, CDR2 YYREEE (reference sequence). CDR3 residues: CASSPGTLYYEQYF. For the CDR3, the DNA is TGTGCCAGCAGCCCCGGGACTCTTTACTACGAGCAGTACTTC.

The chain carries TRBV11-2 and TRBJ2-2; TRBD2 aligns across 10 bases. This CDR3 region has 18 residues. The germline V gene has CDR1 SGHAT and CDR2 FQNNGV. V lost 3 bases to trimming and J lost 7 bases; unmatched junction nucleotides: 14. This chain's CDR3 is CASSLILPTSGKGGELFF. CDR3 nucleotides: TGTGCCAGCAGCTTGATCCTACCAACTAGCGGGAAGGGCGGGGAGCTGTTTTTT.

Concerning this clonotype: The CDR3 carries no conserved terminal phenylalanine or tryptophan, so it likely arises from a read error. It is unclear where the CDR3 begins or ends on the DNA, so no DNA is shown, and the CDR3 is as TCRdb lists it. The gene calls are TRBV11-2 and TRBJ2-7; the table assigns TRBD2, which was not confirmed against the DNA. The CDR3 adds up to 14 amino acids, both ends counted. The germline V gene has CDR1 SGHAT and CDR2 FQNNGV. The CDR3 sequence: CASNLTSGAHEHYI.

Comment on this clonotype: At one end, the junction sequence differs from germline, possibly due to a read error. V gene TRBV12-3 or TRBV12-4 combines with J gene TRBJ1-5; D uncertain. CDR3 length: 14 amino acids. The CDR3 is CASSLTYSIQPQHF. CDR3 nucleotides: TGTGCCAGCAGCCTTACTTATAGCATTCAGCCCCAGCATTTT.

This clonotype was seen a few times. The rearrangement uses TRBV4-1 and TRBJ2-5; no clear D. The CDR3 consists of 12 residues. Germline V gene data show CDR1 as MGHRA and CDR2 as YSYEKL. Between the trimmed V and J ends, which lost 2 bases and 4 bases, there was a span of 5 bases. This CDR3 is CASSQPAETQYF. DNA for the CDR3: TGCGCCAGCAGCCAACCTGCAGAGACCCAGTACTTC.

This clonotype has a handful of counts. A read error may be the cause here, since a much bigger clone is one base away. This sequence joins TRBV11-2 and TRBJ1-1, with D possibly being TRBD1 (5 bases). V was pared by 3 bases and J by 7 bases, with 12 bases between. The CDR3 is made up of 13 amino acids. Germline V gene sequence: CDR1 SGHAT, CDR2 FQNNGV. The DNA of the CDR3 is TGTGCCAGCAGCTTCTTGGGGACGGGTGAAGCTTTCTTT. This gives the protein CASSFLGTGEAFF.

Concerning this clonotype itself: This sequence may be a read error, since a much larger clone differs from it by one base. The rearrangement joins TRBV29-1 to TRBJ2-7, with 8 bases aligning to TRBD1. The length of the CDR3 is 13 residues. Per the germline V gene, CDR1 is SQVTM and CDR2 is ANQGSEA. The CDR3 here is CSVRTGTSCEQYF. The CDR3 DNA reads as TGCAGCGTTCGGACAGGGACTTCCTGCGAGCAGTACTTC.

The chain employs TRBV12-3 or TRBV12-4 and TRBJ2-1; weak D call: TRBD1 (6 bases). The CDR3 runs 14 residues. V lost 6 bases and J lost 4, with 13 bases in between. CDR3 amino acids: CASSPDRNYNEQFF. For the CDR3, the DNA is TGTGCCAGCAGCCCAGACAGGAATTACAATGAGCAGTTCTTC.